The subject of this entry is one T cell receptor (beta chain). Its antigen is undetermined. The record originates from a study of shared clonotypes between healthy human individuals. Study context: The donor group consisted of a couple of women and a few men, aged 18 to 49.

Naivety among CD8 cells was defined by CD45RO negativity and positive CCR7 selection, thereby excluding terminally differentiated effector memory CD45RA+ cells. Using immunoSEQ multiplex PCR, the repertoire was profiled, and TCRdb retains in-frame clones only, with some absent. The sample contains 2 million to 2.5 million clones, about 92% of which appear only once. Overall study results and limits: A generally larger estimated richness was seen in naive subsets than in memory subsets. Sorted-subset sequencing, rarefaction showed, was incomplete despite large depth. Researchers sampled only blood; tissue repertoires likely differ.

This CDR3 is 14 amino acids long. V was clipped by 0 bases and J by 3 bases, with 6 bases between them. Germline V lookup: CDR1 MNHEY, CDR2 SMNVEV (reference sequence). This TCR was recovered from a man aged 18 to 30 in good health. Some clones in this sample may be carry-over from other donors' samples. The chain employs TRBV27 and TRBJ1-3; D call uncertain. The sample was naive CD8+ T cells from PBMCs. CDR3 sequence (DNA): TGTGCCAGCAGTTTATCGACGGTTGGAAACACCATATATTTT. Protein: CASSLSTVGNTIYF.